The next 15 T cell receptor beta chains were all read from a single sample in a study of T cell repertoires in cytomegalovirus infection (dated by TCRdb to the late 2010s). The run used an Illumina HiSeq 1500. TCRdb applied fastp at Q25 and MiXCR to the public reads, then kept only in-frame beta chains. Identical CDR3 proteins give one entry, which carries the most common genes and DNA. Recorded for this sample are 200,000 to 300,000 distinct CDR3 sequences; over 8% of them occurred a single time. The leading ten clones occupy roughly 16% of the sample. The specimen sequenced was PBMCs. The receptor source for this set is a human donor in good health (CMV status not recorded). Some clones in this sample may be carry-over from other donors' samples.

This clonotype came up many times. V gene TRBV5-1 combines with J gene TRBJ1-1, with unresolved D. Germline CDR1 SGHRS, CDR2 YFSETQ. V lost 3 bases and J lost 4, with 13 bases in between. The CDR3 length is 14 residues. Here the CDR3 DNA reads TGCGCCAGCAGCTACCGGACGGGGAGCACTGAAGCTTTCTTT. It yields the protein CASSYRTGSTEAFF.

This clonotype was found many times. The chain links TRBV4-3 to TRBJ1-1; 11 bases are a match to TRBD1. The CDR3 is 14 residues long. Germline-derived CDR1 and CDR2 are LGHNA and YSLEER. V lost 3 bases to trimming and J lost 4 bases; unmatched junction nucleotides: 1. CDR3 DNA: TGCGCCAGCAGCCACGGGACAGGGGGCACTGAAGCTTTCTTT. It codes for CASSHGTGGTEAFF.

This clonotype has ten or more counts. The chain uses TRBV11-2 and TRBJ2-7, with 7 bases aligning to TRBD1. The CDR3 spans 15 residues. Trimming at V came to 6 bases and at J to 3 bases, leaving 11 bases not matched to a gene. The germline CDR1 and CDR2 sequences are SGHAT and FQNNGV. The CDR3 coding sequence is TGTGCCAGCAGTGCGGACAGGTGGTTAATCTACGAGCAGTACTTC. As protein: CASSADRWLIYEQYF.

At least ten counts were recorded for this clonotype. This sequence joins TRBV7-6 and TRBJ2-2; either TRBD1 or TRBD2 may supply D (5 bases each). V was trimmed by 1 base and J by 0 bases, leaving 18 bases between them. Germline V lookup: CDR1 SGHVS, CDR2 FNYEAQ. The CDR3 sequence is 19 residues long. CDR3: CASSLVGGGQSANTGELFF. The CDR3 DNA is TGTGCCAGCAGCTTAGTTGGGGGTGGCCAGAGCGCGAACACCGGGGAGCTGTTTTTT. The whole variable domain, remainder taken from reference TRBV7-6 and TRBJ2-2, is GAGVSQSPRYKVTKRGQDVALRCDPISGHVSLYWYRQALGQGPEFLTYFNYEAQQDKSGLPNDRFSAERPEGSISTLTIQRTEQRDSAMYRCASSLVGGGQSANTGELFFGEGSRLTVL.

V and J are TRBV20-1 and TRBJ2-2; either TRBD1 or TRBD2 may fit D (5 bases each). CDR1 and CDR2 (germline): DFQATT, SNEGSKA (reference sequence). Trimming took off 1 base at V and 0 bases at J, with 12 bases between the two ends. This CDR3 is built from 16 residues. CDR3 region: CSARVPGRANTGELFF. The CDR3 nucleotides are TGCAGTGCTAGAGTACCGGGACGCGCGAACACCGGGGAGCTGTTTTTT.

The V gene is TRBV12-3 or TRBV12-4, the J gene TRBJ2-1, with 7 bases matching TRBD1. This CDR3 contains 16 residues. V lost 6 bases to trimming and J lost 2 bases; unmatched junction nucleotides: 10. This CDR3 is CASRTRTGFPYNEQFF. CDR3 nucleotide sequence: TGTGCCAGCAGAACCCGGACAGGTTTTCCCTACAATGAGCAGTTCTTC.

This clonotype occurred many times. This chain links TRBV20-1 with TRBJ1-5, with D perhaps matching TRBD1 (5 bases). Trimming removed 6 bases from V and 0 bases from J, with 27 bases in between. In germline, CDR1 is DFQATT, CDR2 SNEGSKA (reference sequence). There are 19 residues in the CDR3. The CDR3 region has the DNA TGCAGTGCCAGCAAATACGGGACTAAGCTAAAAAATAGCAATCAGCCCCAGCATTTT. Translated: CSASKYGTKLKNSNQPQHF.

V usage is TRBV19 and J usage is TRBJ1-5, with 8 bases that match TRBD1. The CDR3 runs 14 residues. J was trimmed by 6 bases and V by 6 bases; bases with no gene match: 7. Germline V CDR1 and CDR2: LNHDA, SQIVND (reference sequence). CDR3 loop: CASSSRGRTQPQHF. As DNA, the CDR3 is TGTGCCAGTAGCTCCAGGGGGCGGACTCAGCCCCAGCATTTT.

This clonotype was observed at least ten times. The chain is built from TRBV7-2 and TRBJ1-1; weak D call: TRBD1 (6 bases). This CDR3 is built from 18 residues. Trimming removed 5 bases from V and 0 bases from J, with 22 bases in between. The germline gives CDR1 SGHTA, CDR2 FQGNSA. The CDR3: CASSRLDSISSLNTEAFF. The CDR3 bases are TGTGCCAGCAGCCGACTGGACAGTATCTCCTCCCTGAACACTGAAGCTTTCTTT.

Many counts were recorded for this clonotype. The V call is TRBV6-4, the J call TRBJ1-2, with D possibly TRBD1 on 6 matching bases. The germline V and J ends were trimmed by 6 bases and 2 bases, with 16 bases remaining between them. Germline values: CDR1 MRHNA, CDR2 SNTAGT. The CDR3 runs 15 residues. The CDR3 coding sequence is TGTGCCAGCAGCCAAGAGATCGGACAGAACTATGGCTACACCTTC. Encoded protein: CASSQEIGQNYGYTF.

The J gene is TRBJ2-2, the V gene TRBV28, with 9 bases matching TRBD1. V gave up 6 bases and J gave up 5 bases; unmatched junction bases: 16. CDR1 is MDHEN and CDR2 is SYDVKM in the germline V gene. The CDR3 runs to 18 residues. CDR3 sequence reads: CASRPGGTGLDRTGELFF. In DNA, the CDR3 is TGTGCCAGCAGACCCGGCGGGACAGGGTTGGATCGGACCGGGGAGCTGTTTTTT.

This clonotype has a handful of counts. The V gene is TRBV5-1, the J gene TRBJ2-3; 11 bases line up with TRBD1. The CDR3 consists of 15 residues. The V segment lost 3 bases and the J segment 5 bases; nucleotides outside the gene matches: 5. In germline, CDR1 is SGHRS, CDR2 YFSETQ. Written as DNA, the CDR3 is TGCGCCAGCAGCTCCGGGACAGGGGGTAAAGATACGCAGTATTTT. Translation: CASSSGTGGKDTQYF. Full variable domain (remainder filled in from reference TRBV5-1 and TRBJ2-3): KAGVTQTPRYLIKTRGQQVTLSCSPISGHRSVSWYQQTPGQGLQFLFEYFSETQRNKGNFPGRFSGRQFSNSRSEMNVSTLELGDSALYLCASSSGTGGKDTQYFGPGTRLTVL.

This clonotype was observed a few times. The chain combines TRBV5-1 with TRBJ2-1; the match to TRBD2 covers 9 bases. This CDR3 spans 18 amino acids. With V trimmed by 0 bases and J by 1 base, 8 bases remained unmatched. The germline gives CDR1 SGHRS, CDR2 YFSETQ. The CDR3 sequence is CASSLVPSGIRSYNEQFF. DNA of the CDR3: TGCGCCAGCAGCTTGGTTCCTAGCGGGATCAGGTCCTACAATGAGCAGTTCTTC. Full variable domain (rest looked up from reference TRBV5-1 and TRBJ2-1): KAGVTQTPRYLIKTRGQQVTLSCSPISGHRSVSWYQQTPGQGLQFLFEYFSETQRNKGNFPGRFSGRQFSNSRSEMNVSTLELGDSALYLCASSLVPSGIRSYNEQFFGPGTRLTVL.

At least ten counts were recorded for this clonotype. The rearrangement links TRBV7-2 to TRBJ1-4; D uncertain. CDR1 SGHTA and CDR2 FQGNSA come from the germline V gene. The V gene lost 2 bases and the J gene lost 2 bases, with 12 bases spanning the gap. CDR3 length: 16 amino acids. As DNA, the CDR3 is TGTGCCAGCAGCTTACGGCCCTTGGGCACTAATGAAAAACTGTTTTTT. Protein: CASSLRPLGTNEKLFF.

This clonotype appeared a few times. The chain links TRBV12-3 or TRBV12-4 to TRBJ2-1; unclear D gene. The CDR3 is 13 residues long. Trimming removed 4 bases at V and 4 bases at J, with 8 bases between. The CDR3 DNA follows: TGTGCCAGCAGTTCGGCCAGTTACAATGAGCAGTTCTTC. Protein product: CASSSASYNEQFF.